This T cell receptor (beta chain) was sequenced during a study of blood T cell repertoires in COVID-19. Overall study context: Acute and convalescent COVID-19 specimens originated in the United States, Italy and Spain. PBMCs, B-cell-depleted T cells, or T cells provided the cDNA or gDNA that made up the material.

V shed 1 base, J shed 6 bases, and the junction held 9 bases outside the gene matches. The CDR3 has 16 residues. Germline V gives CDR1 WNHNN, CDR2 SYGVQD (reference sequence). Per the authors' pipeline: How many nucleated cells were present was estimated from reference gene primer amplification. Assay used: immunoSEQ multiplex PCR; TCRdb lists only in-frame clones, some missing. That table furnishes V, J and clone size, whereas the DNA furnished D and trimming. The repertoire holds 390,000 or so clones, roughly nine tenths seen once, with approximately 3% in the top ten. Seattle enrolled patients during active infection and tracked them longitudinally.

The chain joins TRBV10-1 to TRBJ2-7; 10 bases agree with TRBD1. Sequenced sample: peripheral blood. The source is a woman aged 25 to 39 with COVID-19, enrolled during active disease. Here the CDR3 reads CASSELPGTGVSEQYF. The CDR3 DNA follows: TGCGCCAGCAGTGAGTTGCCCGGGACAGGGGTTAGCGAGCAGTACTTC.